This T cell receptor beta chain was sequenced in a study of CD4 T cells in relation to SARS-CoV-2 and coronaviruses. Profiling relied on immunoSEQ multiplex PCR, and the TCRdb table lists in-frame clones only, not all of them. Altogether around 23,000 clones are present, 70% to 75% being singletons, with the ten largest covering roughly 18%. The germline gives CDR1 SGHDN, CDR2 FVKESK. The CDR3 comprises 13 residues, both ends counted. This clone showed up just a few times. The antigen remains unidentified. Since no conserved phenylalanine or tryptophan closes the CDR3, a read error is the likely cause. The limits of the CDR3 on the DNA are not certain, so only TCRdb's listed CDR3 is given. Unexposed donor CD4+ T cells date from about 2011-2019, before the COVID-19 pandemic. After around nine days of culture, CD4+ T cells were isolated.

The V call is TRBV14, the J call TRBJ1-2. What was sequenced was CD4+ T cells from PBMCs, cultured in vitro. The receptor was derived from a human donor in good health. The CDR3 loop is CASSQVWCRDQIL.